The 16 T cell receptor beta chains presented below share a single source sample, sequenced in a study of response to subunit inactivated influenza vaccine. TCRdb ran MiXCR on the RT-PCR reads and lists one entry per CDR3 protein. The repertoire holds 650,000 to 800,000 distinct CDR3 sequences, with about 15% as singletons. The sequences come from PBMCs from blood, collected 14 days before vaccination. These receptors came from a man aged 50 to 60 who received an inactivated influenza vaccine.

This clonotype was detected ten times or more. V is TRBV5-6 and J is TRBJ2-7; 7 bases are shared with TRBD2. J was trimmed by 5 bases and V by 2 bases; bases with no gene match: 10. Germline CDR1 and CDR2: SGHDT and YYEEEE. The CDR3 runs 15 residues. The CDR3 region has the DNA TGTGCCAGCAGCTTCTCTCCCGGACTAGATAACGAGCAGTACTTC. This encodes CASSFSPGLDNEQYF. The full variable domain, in which reference TRBV5-6 and TRBJ2-7 provide the parts outside the CDR3, is DAGVTQSPTHLIKTRGQQVTLRCSPKSGHDTVSWYQQALGQGPQFIFQYYEEEERQRGNFPDRFSGHQFPNYSSELNVNALLLGDSALYLCASSFSPGLDNEQYFGPGTRLTVT.

This chain connects TRBV28 to TRBJ2-7; tentatively, D is TRBD1 (5 bases). The CDR3 length is 13 residues. Germline CDR1 is MDHEN and CDR2 is SYDVKM. V dropped 3 bases and J dropped 4 bases, with 10 bases sitting between them. CDR3 region: CASSLGHFYEQYF. DNA of the CDR3: TGTGCCAGCAGTTTGGGGCACTTTTACGAGCAGTACTTC.

This clonotype has more than one count but fewer than ten. The rearrangement joins TRBV12-3 or TRBV12-4 to TRBJ1-2; possibly TRBD1 for D (6 bases). This CDR3 comprises 13 residues. V lost 5 bases to trimming and J lost 4 bases, with 11 bases between them. CDR3 sequence reads: CASSDTGSYGYTF. The CDR3 coding sequence is TGTGCCAGCAGTGATACAGGGAGCTATGGCTACACCTTC.

This clonotype was seen many times. The chain combines TRBV12-3 or TRBV12-4 with TRBJ1-4, with 7 positions matching TRBD1. The J segment lost 7 bases and the V segment lost 6 bases, leaving 5 bases of the junction unmatched. The CDR3 spans 13 residues. DNA of the CDR3: TGTGCCAGCAGCAACCCAGGGGGTGAAAAACTGTTTTTT. The encoded protein is CASSNPGGEKLFF.

The chain links TRBV3-1 to TRBJ2-7; 7 nucleotides line up with TRBD2. Germline-derived CDR1 and CDR2 are LGHDT and YNNKEL (reference sequence). V was pared by 8 bases and J by 3 bases, with 10 bases of the junction left unmatched. The CDR3 has 14 residues. The CDR3 is CASGGGDWFYEQYF. Here the CDR3 DNA reads TGTGCCAGCGGGGGGGGAGATTGGTTCTACGAGCAGTACTTC.

This clonotype showed up just a few times. The chain combines TRBV12-3 or TRBV12-4 with TRBJ2-1; 14 bases agree with TRBD2. The CDR3 loop spans 16 amino acids. After removal of 6 bases from V and 8 bases from J, the junction contained 9 bases not matched to a gene. This CDR3 reads CASSLPGLAGGYEQFF. DNA for the CDR3: TGTGCCAGCAGCCTCCCAGGACTAGCGGGAGGTTATGAGCAGTTCTTC.

There are many counts of this clonotype. The gene calls are TRBV28 and TRBJ2-7; the D is unclear. The CDR3 runs 13 residues. The V end lost 2 bases, the J end lost 3 bases, and 8 bases lay between the germline ends. Germline CDR1 reads MDHEN; CDR2 reads SYDVKM. The CDR3 sequence is CASSLPANYEQYF. CDR3 bases: TGTGCCAGCAGTTTACCCGCAAACTACGAGCAGTACTTC.

V gene TRBV4-2 combines with J gene TRBJ1-2; TRBD1 is a possible D gene (5 bases). V was trimmed by 1 base and J by 8 bases, leaving 14 bases between them. The germline CDR1 and CDR2 sequences are LGHNA and YNFKEQ. The CDR3 consists of 14 residues. CDR3 amino acids: CASSQAGPSEGYTF. In nucleotides, the CDR3 is TGTGCCAGCAGCCAAGCGGGACCCTCGGAAGGCTACACCTTC.

The CDR3 here is CASSVPGLAGADTQYF. CDR3 nucleotide sequence: TGTGCCAGCAGCGTACCAGGACTAGCGGGAGCGGATACGCAGTATTTT. The chain employs TRBV9 and TRBJ2-3; 13 positions agree with TRBD2. The CDR3 has 16 amino acids. The germline V gene encodes CDR1 SGDLS and CDR2 YYNGEE. V trimming: 1 base; J trimming: 6 bases; junction bases outside the gene matches: 5.

This clonotype has just a few counts. The chain joins TRBV5-1 to TRBJ1-1; D call uncertain. Between the trimmed V and J ends, which lost 1 base and 1 base, there was a span of 11 bases. This CDR3 is built from 15 residues. Germline assignment: CDR1 SGHRS and CDR2 YFSETQ. Written as DNA, the CDR3 is TGCGCCAGCAGCTTGAACGGGGATAGGAACACTGAAGCTTTCTTT. Its protein is CASSLNGDRNTEAFF.

There are many counts of this clonotype. The chain carries TRBV29-1 and TRBJ1-2, with D possibly being TRBD1 (6 bases). Germline V gives CDR1 SQVTM, CDR2 ANQGSEA. The CDR3 covers 11 residues. The V gene lost 3 bases and the J gene lost 5 bases, with 7 bases spanning the gap. The CDR3 spells CSVDGQYGYTF. The CDR3 DNA follows: TGCAGCGTTGACGGACAGTATGGCTACACCTTC.

The rearrangement links TRBV29-1 to TRBJ2-7; D is perhaps TRBD2 (5 bases). The CDR3 length is 12 residues. Germline CDR1 reads SQVTM; CDR2 reads ANQGSEA. V gave up 1 base and J gave up 3 bases, with 7 bases separating them. CDR3 sequence: CSVEGGYYEQYF. DNA of the CDR3: TGCAGCGTTGAAGGCGGGTACTACGAGCAGTACTTC.

The V gene is TRBV6-1, the J gene TRBJ2-2; 11 bases match TRBD2. The V segment lost 6 bases and the J segment 1 base; nucleotides outside the gene matches: 7. This CDR3 region has 17 residues. CDR1 is MNHNS, CDR2 SASEGT, per germline. CDR3 in amino acids: CASSHGGLAVNTGELFF. In DNA form, the CDR3 reads TGTGCCAGCAGCCACGGGGGACTAGCGGTGAACACCGGGGAGCTGTTTTTT.

This clonotype has ten or more counts. This sequence joins TRBV4-2 and TRBJ1-1; no firm D call. V was trimmed by 1 base and J by 4 bases, leaving 1 base between them. Germline V gene sequence: CDR1 LGHNA, CDR2 YNFKEQ. This CDR3 region has 11 residues. CDR3 in DNA: TGTGCCAGCAGCCAAGCCACTGAAGCTTTCTTT. Translating it yields CASSQATEAFF.

This chain joins TRBV7-8 and TRBJ1-1; D not certain. There are 17 residues in the CDR3. The germline CDR1 and CDR2 sequences are SGHVS and FQNEAQ. V was pared by 5 bases and J by 5 bases, with 24 bases between. The CDR3 protein is CASSPPRFKKPETEAFF. The CDR3 DNA reads TGTGCCAGCAGCCCACCAAGATTTAAGAAACCTGAGACTGAAGCTTTCTTT.

Only a few counts were recorded for this clonotype. This chain links TRBV7-2 with TRBJ2-7; D unresolved. V gave up 1 base and J gave up 6 bases, with 7 bases separating them. The length of the CDR3 is 12 residues. Per the germline V gene, CDR1 is SGHTA and CDR2 is FQGNSA. CDR3 nucleotides: TGTGCCAGCAGCTTAGGAGAGCTCGAGCAGTACTTC. Its protein is CASSLGELEQYF.